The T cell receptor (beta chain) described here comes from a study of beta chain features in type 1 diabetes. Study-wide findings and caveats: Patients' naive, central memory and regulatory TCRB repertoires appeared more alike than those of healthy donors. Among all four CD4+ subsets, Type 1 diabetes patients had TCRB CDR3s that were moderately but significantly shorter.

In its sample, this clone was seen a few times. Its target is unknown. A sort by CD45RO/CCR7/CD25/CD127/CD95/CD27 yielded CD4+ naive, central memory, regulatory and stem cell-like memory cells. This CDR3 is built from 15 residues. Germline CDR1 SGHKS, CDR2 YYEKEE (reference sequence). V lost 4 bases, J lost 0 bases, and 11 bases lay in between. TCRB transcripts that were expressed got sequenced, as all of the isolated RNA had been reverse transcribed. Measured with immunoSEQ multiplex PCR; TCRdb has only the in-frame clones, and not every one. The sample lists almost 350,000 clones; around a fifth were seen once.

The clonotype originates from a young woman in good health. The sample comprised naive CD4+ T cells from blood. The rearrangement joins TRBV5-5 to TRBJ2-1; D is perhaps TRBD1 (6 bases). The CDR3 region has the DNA TGTGCCAGCAGCCAGGGGACACACTCCTACAATGAGCAGTTCTTC. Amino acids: CASSQGTHSYNEQFF.